This TCR beta chain comes out of a study of response to subunit inactivated influenza vaccine. Study-wide findings and caveats: The authors put forward the suggestion that each seasonal influenza vaccination may bring in only a limited number of new T cells.

V lost 7 bases, J lost 5 bases, and 17 bases lay in between. Germline-derived CDR1 and CDR2 are LGHDT and YNNKEL (reference sequence). There are 14 residues in the CDR3. Points on this clonotype: Its antigen is still unknown.

TCRdb fed the RT-PCR reads into MiXCR, producing one record per CDR3 protein. This table has around 650,000 distinct CDR3 sequences, approximately 14% appearing once. The TCR comes from a man aged 50-59 years who received an inactivated influenza vaccine. Here the sequenced sample was PBMCs from blood, taken roughly 12 days after vaccination. The chain has TRBV3-1 and TRBJ1-1, with a possible D match to TRBD1 (6 bases). The CDR3 sequence: CASNDQGSGTEAFF. The CDR3 region has the DNA TGTGCCAGCAACGACCAGGGGTCAGGAACTGAAGCTTTCTTT.